This T cell receptor beta chain was obtained from a study of CD4+ T cells in melanoma. Assay used: immunoSEQ multiplex PCR; TCRdb lists only in-frame clones, some missing. The table has 110,000 to 150,000 clones, approximately 91% seen once. The CDR3 contains 16 residues. V lost 4 bases and J 2 bases, leaving 18 bases between the germline ends. CDR1 and CDR2 from the germline V gene are MNHNY and SVGAGI (reference sequence). The sequence was obtained from a human donor with melanoma. V gene TRBV6-6 combines with J gene TRBJ2-7; tentative D call: TRBD2 (7 bases). CDR3 residues: CASSSSGGGPTYEQYF. As DNA, the CDR3 is TGTGCCAGCAGTTCGTCAGGCGGGGGCCCCACCTACGAGCAGTACTTC.